This paragraph reports one TCR beta chain. Its antigen remains undetermined. The record has no base qualities; no much larger clone is one base away. Patients with a history of autoimmune disease or receiving systemic immunosuppression were excluded from the trial. In every dose cohort, peripheral blood was drawn for TCR sequencing at baseline, cycle 4 day 1, and cycle 7 day 1. Samples were obtained from an open-label, multicenter, first-in-human phase I dose-escalation trial of ivuxolimab. Adults with locally advanced or metastatic head and neck squamous cell, hepatocellular, melanoma or renal cell carcinoma were enrolled in the trial. Before TCR sequencing, CD4+ T cells and CD8+ T cells were sorted from peripheral blood as separate populations. Genomic DNA was extracted from sorted cells for sequencing of the TCRbeta CDR3 region. TCRbeta CDR3 regions were sequenced using the immunoSEQ Assay. TCRdb's version of the immuneACCESS table is confined to in-frame rearrangements and falls short of the full clone set. An unresolved V gene accounts for under half of the shortfall where checked; the remainder is of unknown origin. The sample table records tens of thousands of clones; just over 90% of these occur just once. The ten largest account for approximately 14% of the sample.

This sample stems from a study of OX40 agonist ivuxolimab in advanced cancers. With regard to the full study: The costimulatory receptor OX40 (CD134) was targeted by ivuxolimab, a fully human IgG2 agonistic monoclonal antibody. Intravenous ivuxolimab was administered to patients every 2 weeks at six dose levels: 0.01, 0.1, 0.3, 1.5, 3 and 10 mg/kg. Of the approximately 50 dose-escalation patients, hepatocellular carcinoma was present in around 20, melanoma in some 15, renal cell carcinoma in 9 and head and neck cancer in 9. In the dose-escalation cohort, 65% to 90% of patients were male, and the mean age was about 55 years, with a range of roughly 20 to 79. Prior anti-PD-1, anti-PD-L1 or anti-CTLA-4 therapy was permitted, and checkpoint inhibitors had been received by roughly 40% of dose-escalation patients. Three dose-escalation patients achieved partial responses, one with hepatocellular carcinoma and two with cutaneous melanoma. The point of sequencing TCRbeta in the periphery was to test whether ivuxolimab changed TCR sequence diversity and drove clonal T-cell expansion. The monotherapy dose-escalation portion (N = 52 patients) of the phase I ivuxolimab trial is reported in the paper. Summary of the overall study and its limitations: On average, CD8+ T cells showed more expanded clones than CD4+ T cells after ivuxolimab. In the 0.1-3.0 mg/kg groups, partial responders were among the patients with the lowest normalized peripheral clonal expansion, particularly in CD8+ T cells. At doses of 0.1 to 3.0 mg/kg, clonal expansion of both CD4+ and CD8+ T cells in blood was seen between baseline and week 6. The antigen specificity of the peripheral T cells that underwent clonal expansion was not determined. Low levels of normalized T-cell clonal expansion were also seen in some patients who did not respond.

CDR1 MNHNS and CDR2 SASEGT are derived from the germline V gene. V loses 3 bases of germline sequence and J loses 6 bases, and the interval between the two ends is 12 bases. The CDR3, from cysteine to phenylalanine, totals 14 residues. The retained sequence is limited to the CDR3, 42 bases, with the frame set at the first base. The specimen comprised CD4+ or CD8+ T cells sorted from blood, sampled in a trial of the OX40 agonist ivuxolimab. The rearranged chain carries TRBV6-1 and TRBJ1-5; no D gene call is confident. The TCR originated in an adult with an advanced solid tumor such as melanoma, head and neck, liver or kidney cancer. CDR3 reads: CASSDAMLSQPQHF. In nucleotides, the sequence is TGTGCCAGCAGTGACGCAATGTTGAGTCAGCCCCAGCATTTT.